The 14 T cell receptor beta chains given below trace back to one sample, sequenced in a study of T cell responses to AZD1222 COVID-19 vaccine. Sequenced by immunoSEQ multiplex PCR; TCRdb stores in-frame clones only, minus some. The sample contains about 140,000 clones, approximately 95% of which appear only once. Source: peripheral blood, taken on day 0 of MenACWY control vaccination. These receptors were collected from an adult in good health.

This rearrangement joins TRBV25-1 to TRBJ1-2; 7 nucleotides align to TRBD1. Trimming took 4 bases from V and 8 from J; bases not matched to a gene: 10. Germline V CDR1 and CDR2: MGHDK, SYGVNS. The CDR3 consists of 14 residues. CDR3 nucleotide sequence: TGTGCCAGCAGTGCCTTACCGGGACAGAGCGGCTACACCTTC. It translates to CASSALPGQSGYTF.

The genes are TRBV20-1 and TRBJ2-3; D might be TRBD2 (5 bases). This CDR3 spans 15 amino acids. In germline, CDR1 is DFQATT, CDR2 SNEGSKA (reference sequence). V lost 3 bases and J lost 2, with 15 bases in between. The CDR3 DNA reads as TGCAGTGCTAGTCTAAGGAGCGGATCCACAGATACGCAGTATTTT. Translated: CSASLRSGSTDTQYF.

CDR3 sequence: CASSLQGYTNEKLFF. The CDR3 DNA reads as TGTGCCAGCAGCTTACAGGGCTACACTAATGAAAAACTGTTTTTT. The chain joins TRBV5-8 to TRBJ1-4; weak D call: TRBD1 (6 bases). Germline values: CDR1 SGHTS, CDR2 YDEGEE. Trimming left V 2 bases short and J 2 bases short, with 10 bases between. The CDR3 is 15 residues long. The complete variable domain, with remaining parts taken from reference TRBV5-8 and TRBJ1-4, reads EAGVTQSPTHLIKTRGQQATLRCSPISGHTSVYWYQQALGLGLQFLLWYDEGEERNRGNFPPRFSGRQFPNYSSELNVNALELEDSALYLCASSLQGYTNEKLFFGSGTQLSVL.

The V and J genes are TRBV27 and TRBJ2-7; no firm D call. From germline, CDR1 is MNHEY and CDR2 SMNVEV (reference sequence). This CDR3 has 12 amino acids. V lost 5 bases, J lost 7 bases, and 12 bases lay in between. CDR3 coding DNA: TGTGCCAGCAGTCCGGGCCTTGTAGAGCAGTACTTC. Translation: CASSPGLVEQYF.

This clone was found once. The chain has TRBV12-3 or TRBV12-4 and TRBJ1-6; D remains unclear. The CDR3 sequence is 13 residues long. Trimming took off 6 bases at V and 9 bases at J, with 12 bases between the two ends. The CDR3 sequence is CASSLGRGSPLHF. The DNA of the CDR3 is TGTGCCAGCAGCCTGGGGAGAGGTTCACCCCTCCACTTT.

In its sample, this clone was seen once. The chain has TRBV25-1 and TRBJ2-7; D possibly corresponds to TRBD1 (6 bases). Per germline, CDR1 MGHDK and CDR2 SYGVNS. There are 14 residues in the CDR3. V was shortened by 5 bases and J by 3 bases, with 14 bases between the two germline ends. The CDR3 loop is CASSSDEGHYEQYF. CDR3 nucleotide sequence: TGTGCCAGCAGTTCCGATGAGGGACACTACGAGCAGTACTTC.

This sequence joins TRBV4-3 and TRBJ1-1; D is perhaps TRBD1 (6 bases). V lost 0 bases to trimming and J lost 5 bases, with 19 bases between them. The CDR3 runs to 17 residues. Looked up from germline, CDR1 is LGHNA and CDR2 is YSLEER. The CDR3 here is CASSQDRGSWVRTEAFF. As DNA, the CDR3 is TGCGCCAGCAGCCAAGACAGGGGTAGTTGGGTGAGGACTGAAGCTTTCTTT.

Points on this clone: At one end, the junction sequence differs from germline, possibly due to a read error. The rearrangement uses TRBV5-1 and TRBJ2-1; TRBD1 or TRBD2 may be the D gene (6 bases each). CDR1 and CDR2 from the germline V gene are SGHRS and YFSETQ. CDR3 length equals 17 residues. The CDR3 spells CASTLGSGAPSYNEQFF. The CDR3 coding sequence is TGCGCCAGCACCTTGGGATCGGGGGCCCCCTCCTACAATGAGCAGTTCTTC.

The chain carries TRBV4-2 and TRBJ2-3; 10 bases map to TRBD2. The ends lost 6 bases at V and 5 bases at J; junction bases unmatched: 8. This CDR3 region has 15 residues. The germline V gene encodes CDR1 LGHNA and CDR2 YNFKEQ. The CDR3 loop reads CASSTSGGAGDTQYF. The CDR3 DNA is TGTGCCAGCAGTACCAGCGGGGGGGCCGGAGATACGCAGTATTTT.

The chain has TRBV7-3 and TRBJ1-2; TRBD1 might be the D (5 bases). The CDR3 has 15 residues. V was pared by 2 bases and J by 6 bases, with 16 bases between. Germline V gene lookup returns CDR1 SGHTA and CDR2 FQGTGA. The CDR3 bases are TGTGCCAGCAGCTTAGACGGGACGGCATTTGATGGCTACACCTTC. Protein product: CASSLDGTAFDGYTF.

The CDR3 region is CASSESTGERSPLHF. CDR3 bases: TGCGCCAGCAGTGAGTCAACAGGGGAGAGGTCACCCCTCCACTTT. The chain couples TRBV10-2 to TRBJ1-6; 7 nucleotides align to TRBD1. Germline values: CDR1 WSHSY, CDR2 SAAADI. Trimming removed 0 bases from V and 10 bases from J; junction bases left unmatched: 6. The length of the CDR3 is 15 residues.

The chain couples TRBV5-6 to TRBJ2-7; 9 bases align to TRBD1. The V gene's germline CDR1 is SGHDT and CDR2 YYEEEE. V shed 4 bases, J shed 4 bases, and the junction held 6 bases outside the gene matches. The CDR3 has 14 residues. The CDR3 sequence is CASSQGQGLYEQYF. CDR3 nucleotide sequence: TGTGCCAGCAGCCAGGGACAGGGACTTTACGAGCAGTACTTC.

As DNA, the CDR3 is TGTGCCAGCAGTTCCGAAAGAGGTGGGCGGTACTTC. The encoded protein is CASSSERGGRYF. V is TRBV2 and J is TRBJ2-7; D ambiguous. This CDR3 is built from 12 residues. Germline-derived CDR1 and CDR2 are SNHLY and FYNNEI. V lost 5 bases to trimming and J lost 12 bases, with 17 bases between them. Together with reference TRBV2 and TRBJ2-7, the CDR3 gives the full variable domain: EPEVTQTPSHQVTQMGQEVILRCVPISNHLYFYWYRQILGQKVEFLVSFYNNEISEKSEIFDDQFSVERPDGSNFTLKIRSTKLEDSAMYFCASSSERGGRYFGPGTRLTVT.

The V gene is TRBV6-5, the J gene TRBJ1-1; perhaps TRBD1 as D (5 bases). This CDR3 spans 14 amino acids. V was trimmed by 4 bases and J by 0 bases, leaving 9 bases between them. Germline CDR1 reads MNHEY; CDR2 reads SVGAGI. CDR3 nucleotide sequence: TGTGCCAGCAGTTGGGACGGCCTGAACACTGAAGCTTTCTTT. Translating it yields CASSWDGLNTEAFF.